This T cell receptor (beta chain) originates from a study of cytomegalovirus exposure and HLA in healthy donors. Study results and caveats: In a later analysis, several top co-occurrence clusters appeared linked to parvovirus B19, influenza, CMV and Epstein-Barr virus. Trimming of TCR beta V- and J-genes showed a link, identified in a later analysis, to a missense DCLRE1C variant. Reportedly, fewer N-insertions than the approximately 690-donor mean appeared in an Asian-associated ancestry cluster in a later analysis. Exclusion applied to some V segments, including TRBV6-2 and TRBV6-3, as they were indistinguishable.

Concerning this clone itself: Its antigen is still unknown.

Trimming stripped 2 bases from V and 3 bases from J, with 8 bases between. CDR1 SGHRS and CDR2 YFSETQ come from the germline V gene. CDR3 length equals 13 residues. PCR was performed using 60 Vbeta and 13 Jbeta primers. TCRdb's table, derived via immunoSEQ multiplex PCR, lists solely in-frame clones and lacks some. Recorded here are about 160,000 clones; the top ten clones represent roughly 1.3%. The source material was PBMCs. The source of this sequence is a woman aged 60 to 75 in good health and CMV-seronegative. The V gene is TRBV5-1, the J gene TRBJ1-2, with a weak D call TRBD1 (5 bases). CDR3 sequence: CASSFSRDYGYTF. Here the CDR3 DNA reads TGCGCCAGCAGCTTTTCCAGGGACTATGGCTACACCTTC.